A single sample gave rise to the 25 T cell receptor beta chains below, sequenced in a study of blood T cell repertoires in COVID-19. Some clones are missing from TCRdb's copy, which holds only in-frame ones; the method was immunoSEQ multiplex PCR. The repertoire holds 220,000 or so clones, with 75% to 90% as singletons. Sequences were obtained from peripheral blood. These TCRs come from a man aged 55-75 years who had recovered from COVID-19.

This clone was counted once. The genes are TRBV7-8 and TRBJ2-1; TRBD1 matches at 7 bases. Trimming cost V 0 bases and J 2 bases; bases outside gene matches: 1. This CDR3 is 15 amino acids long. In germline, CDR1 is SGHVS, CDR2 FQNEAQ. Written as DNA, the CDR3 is TGTGCCAGCAGCTTAGCAGGGGGCGCCTACAATGAGCAGTTCTTC. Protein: CASSLAGGAYNEQFF.

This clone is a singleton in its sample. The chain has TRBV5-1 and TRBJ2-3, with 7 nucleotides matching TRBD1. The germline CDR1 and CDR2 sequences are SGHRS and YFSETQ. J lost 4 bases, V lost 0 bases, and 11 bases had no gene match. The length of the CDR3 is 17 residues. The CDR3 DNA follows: TGCGCCAGCAGCTTGGAAGGGGGCGCATTCAATCCAGATACGCAGTATTTT. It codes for CASSLEGGAFNPDTQYF.

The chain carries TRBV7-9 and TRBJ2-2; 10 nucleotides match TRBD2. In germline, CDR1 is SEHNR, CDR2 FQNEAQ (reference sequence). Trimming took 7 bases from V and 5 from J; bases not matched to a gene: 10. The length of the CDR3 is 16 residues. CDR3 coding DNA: TGTGCCAGCAACGAAGCGGGAGGGCGAATGACCGGGGAGCTGTTTTTT. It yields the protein CASNEAGGRMTGELFF.

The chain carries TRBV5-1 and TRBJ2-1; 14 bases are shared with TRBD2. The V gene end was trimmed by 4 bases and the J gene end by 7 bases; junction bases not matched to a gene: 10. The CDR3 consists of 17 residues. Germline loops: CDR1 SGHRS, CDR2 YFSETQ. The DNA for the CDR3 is TGCGCCAGCAGCCAGGGGACTAGCGGGGGCCCTTGGAATGAGCAGTTCTTC. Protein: CASSQGTSGGPWNEQFF.

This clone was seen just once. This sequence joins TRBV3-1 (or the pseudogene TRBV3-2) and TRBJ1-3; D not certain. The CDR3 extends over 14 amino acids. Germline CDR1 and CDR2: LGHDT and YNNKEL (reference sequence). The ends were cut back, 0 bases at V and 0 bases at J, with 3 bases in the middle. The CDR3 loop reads CASSQDFSGNTIYF. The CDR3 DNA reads TGTGCCAGCAGCCAAGACTTCTCTGGAAACACCATATATTTT.

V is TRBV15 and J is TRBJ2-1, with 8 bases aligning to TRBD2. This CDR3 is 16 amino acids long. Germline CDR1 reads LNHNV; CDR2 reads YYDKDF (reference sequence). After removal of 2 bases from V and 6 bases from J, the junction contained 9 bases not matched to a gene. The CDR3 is CATSRSGRERFNEQFF. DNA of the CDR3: TGTGCCACCAGCAGATCCGGGAGGGAGAGGTTCAATGAGCAGTTCTTC.

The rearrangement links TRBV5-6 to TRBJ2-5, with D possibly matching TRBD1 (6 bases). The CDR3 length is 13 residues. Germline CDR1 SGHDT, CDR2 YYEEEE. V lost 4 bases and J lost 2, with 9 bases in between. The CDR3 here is CASSKDRQETQYF. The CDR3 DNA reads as TGTGCCAGCAGCAAGGACAGACAAGAGACCCAGTACTTC. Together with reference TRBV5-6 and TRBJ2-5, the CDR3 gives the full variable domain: DAGVTQSPTHLIKTRGQQVTLRCSPKSGHDTVSWYQQALGQGPQFIFQYYEEEERQRGNFPDRFSGHQFPNYSSELNVNALLLGDSALYLCASSKDRQETQYFGPGTRLLVL.

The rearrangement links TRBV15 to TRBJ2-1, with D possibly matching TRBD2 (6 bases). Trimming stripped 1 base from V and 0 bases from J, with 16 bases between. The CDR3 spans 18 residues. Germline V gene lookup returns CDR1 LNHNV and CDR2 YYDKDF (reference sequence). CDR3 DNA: TGTGCCACCAGCAGAGTATGGGTTCTAGCGAACTCCTACAATGAGCAGTTCTTC. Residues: CATSRVWVLANSYNEQFF.

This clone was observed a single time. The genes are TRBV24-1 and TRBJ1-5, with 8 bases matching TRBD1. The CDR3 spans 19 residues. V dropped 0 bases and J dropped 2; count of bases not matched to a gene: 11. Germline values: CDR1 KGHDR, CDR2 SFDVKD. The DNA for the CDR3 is TGTGCCACCAGTGATTTGTTTGACAGGGGAATGGAGGGCAATCAGCCCCAGCATTTT. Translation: CATSDLFDRGMEGNQPQHF.

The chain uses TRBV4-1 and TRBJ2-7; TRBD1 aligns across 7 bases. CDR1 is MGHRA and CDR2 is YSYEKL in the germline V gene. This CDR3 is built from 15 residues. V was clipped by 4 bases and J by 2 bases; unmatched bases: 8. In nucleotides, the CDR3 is TGCGCCAGCAGCCGCCTAATCGGACAGGCCTACGAGCAGTACTTC. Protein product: CASSRLIGQAYEQYF.

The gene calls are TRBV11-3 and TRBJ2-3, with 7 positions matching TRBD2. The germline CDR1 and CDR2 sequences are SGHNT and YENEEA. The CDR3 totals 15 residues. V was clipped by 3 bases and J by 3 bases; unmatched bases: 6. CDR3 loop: CASSLGGSLTDTQYF. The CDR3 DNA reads TGTGCCAGCAGCTTGGGCGGGAGTCTGACAGATACGCAGTATTTT.

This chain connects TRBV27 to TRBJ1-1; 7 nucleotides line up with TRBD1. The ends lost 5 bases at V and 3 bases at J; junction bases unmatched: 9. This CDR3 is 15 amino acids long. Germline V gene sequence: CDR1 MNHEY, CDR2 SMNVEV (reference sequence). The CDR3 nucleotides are TGTGCCAGCAGTCCGACGACAGGGCCCCACACTGAAGCTTTCTTT. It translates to CASSPTTGPHTEAFF.

CDR3 sequence (DNA): TGTGCCAGCAGCCCCATGCAGGGTACGAATGAGCAGTTCTTC. This translates into CASSPMQGTNEQFF. The chain recombines TRBV9 with TRBJ2-1; D is perhaps TRBD1 (5 bases). Germline V gene sequence: CDR1 SGDLS, CDR2 YYNGEE. CDR3 size: 14 residues. V lost 4 bases, J lost 7 bases, and 15 bases lay in between. The full variable domain, completed using reference TRBV9 and TRBJ2-1, is DSGVTQTPKHLITATGQRVTLRCSPRSGDLSVYWYQQSLDQGLQFLIQYYNGEERAKGNILERFSAQQFPDLHSELNLSSLELGDSALYFCASSPMQGTNEQFFGPGTRLTVL.

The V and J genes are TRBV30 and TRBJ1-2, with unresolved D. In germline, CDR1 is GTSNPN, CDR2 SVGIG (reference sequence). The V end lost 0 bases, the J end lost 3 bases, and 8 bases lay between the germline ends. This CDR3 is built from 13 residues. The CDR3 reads CAWSVSGHYGYTF. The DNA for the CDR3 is TGTGCCTGGAGTGTATCTGGGCACTATGGCTACACCTTC.

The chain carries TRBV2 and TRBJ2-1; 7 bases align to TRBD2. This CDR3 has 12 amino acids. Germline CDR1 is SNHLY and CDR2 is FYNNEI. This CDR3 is CASTPSGGGWFF. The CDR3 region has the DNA TGTGCTTCGACGCCCTCGGGGGGAGGGTGGTTCTTC. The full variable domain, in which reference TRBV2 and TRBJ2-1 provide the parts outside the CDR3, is EPEVTQTPSHQVTQMGQEVILRCVPISNHLYFYWYRQILGQKVEFLVSFYNNEISEKSEIFDDQFSVERPDGSNFTLKIRSTKLEDSAMYFCASTPSGGGWFFGPGTRLTVL.

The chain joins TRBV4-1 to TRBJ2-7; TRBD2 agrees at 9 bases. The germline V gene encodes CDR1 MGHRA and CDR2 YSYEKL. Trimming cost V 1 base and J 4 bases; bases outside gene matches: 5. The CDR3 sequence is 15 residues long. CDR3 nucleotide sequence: TGCGCCAGCAGCCAAGGTAGCGGGAGAAAGTACGAGCAGTACTTC. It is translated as CASSQGSGRKYEQYF.

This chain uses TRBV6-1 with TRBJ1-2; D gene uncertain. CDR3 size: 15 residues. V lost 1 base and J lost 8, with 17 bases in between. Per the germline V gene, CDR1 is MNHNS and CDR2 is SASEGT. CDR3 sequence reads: CASSEDPSLAGGYTF. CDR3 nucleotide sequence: TGTGCCAGCAGTGAAGACCCAAGCCTGGCGGGGGGCTACACCTTC.

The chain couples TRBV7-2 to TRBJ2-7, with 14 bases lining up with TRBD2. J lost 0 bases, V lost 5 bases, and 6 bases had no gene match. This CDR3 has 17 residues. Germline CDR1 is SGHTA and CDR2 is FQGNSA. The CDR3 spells CASSDPGTSGSSYEQYF. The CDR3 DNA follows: TGTGCCAGCAGCGACCCGGGGACTAGCGGGAGCTCCTACGAGCAGTACTTC.

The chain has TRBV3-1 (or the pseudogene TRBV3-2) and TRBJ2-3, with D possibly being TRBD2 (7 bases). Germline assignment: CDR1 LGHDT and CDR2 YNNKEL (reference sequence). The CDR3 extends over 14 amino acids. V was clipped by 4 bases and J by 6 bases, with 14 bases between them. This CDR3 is CASSLRGAGDTQYF. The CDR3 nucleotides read TGTGCCAGCAGCCTCCGGGGGGCGGGGGATACGCAGTATTTT.

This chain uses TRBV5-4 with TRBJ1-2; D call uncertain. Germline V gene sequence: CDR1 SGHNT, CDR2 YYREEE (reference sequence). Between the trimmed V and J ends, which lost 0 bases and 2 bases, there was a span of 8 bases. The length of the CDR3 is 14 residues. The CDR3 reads CASSLEAQNYGYTF. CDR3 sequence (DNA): TGTGCCAGCAGCTTGGAGGCACAGAACTATGGCTACACCTTC.

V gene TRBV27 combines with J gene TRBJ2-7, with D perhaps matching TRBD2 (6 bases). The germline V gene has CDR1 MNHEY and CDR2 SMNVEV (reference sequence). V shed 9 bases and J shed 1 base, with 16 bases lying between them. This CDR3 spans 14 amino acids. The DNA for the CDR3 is TGTGCCAGGGCGGGGAGCAACACTTCCTACGAGCAGTACTTC. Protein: CARAGSNTSYEQYF.

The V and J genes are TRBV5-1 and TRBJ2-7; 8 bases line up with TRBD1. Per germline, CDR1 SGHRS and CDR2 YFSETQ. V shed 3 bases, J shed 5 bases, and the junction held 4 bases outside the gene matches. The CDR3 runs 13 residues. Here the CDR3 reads CASSSLDRDEQYF. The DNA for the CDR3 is TGCGCCAGCAGCTCCTTGGACAGGGACGAGCAGTACTTC.

Written as DNA, the CDR3 is TGTGCCAGCAGCCTGGCTCAACAGGGGGGTCAGCCCCAGCATTTT. Its protein is CASSLAQQGGQPQHF. The rearrangement links TRBV4-2 to TRBJ1-5; 8 positions match TRBD1. The germline V gene has CDR1 LGHNA and CDR2 YNFKEQ. V was pared by 4 bases and J by 6 bases, with 8 bases of the junction left unmatched. This CDR3 contains 15 residues.

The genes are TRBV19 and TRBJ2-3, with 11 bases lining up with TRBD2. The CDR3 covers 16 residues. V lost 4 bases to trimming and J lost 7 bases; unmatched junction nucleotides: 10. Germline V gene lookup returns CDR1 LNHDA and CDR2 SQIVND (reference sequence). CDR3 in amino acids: CASSNPRLAGSYTQYF. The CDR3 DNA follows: TGTGCCAGTAGTAACCCCCGACTAGCGGGAAGTTATACGCAGTATTTT.

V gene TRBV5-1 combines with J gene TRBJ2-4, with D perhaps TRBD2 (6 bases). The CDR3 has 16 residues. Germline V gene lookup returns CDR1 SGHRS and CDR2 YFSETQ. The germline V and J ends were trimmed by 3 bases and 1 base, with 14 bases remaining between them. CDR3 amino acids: CASSSGTSGAKNIQYF. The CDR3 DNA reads TGCGCCAGCAGCTCTGGGACCAGCGGGGCCAAAAACATTCAGTACTTC.